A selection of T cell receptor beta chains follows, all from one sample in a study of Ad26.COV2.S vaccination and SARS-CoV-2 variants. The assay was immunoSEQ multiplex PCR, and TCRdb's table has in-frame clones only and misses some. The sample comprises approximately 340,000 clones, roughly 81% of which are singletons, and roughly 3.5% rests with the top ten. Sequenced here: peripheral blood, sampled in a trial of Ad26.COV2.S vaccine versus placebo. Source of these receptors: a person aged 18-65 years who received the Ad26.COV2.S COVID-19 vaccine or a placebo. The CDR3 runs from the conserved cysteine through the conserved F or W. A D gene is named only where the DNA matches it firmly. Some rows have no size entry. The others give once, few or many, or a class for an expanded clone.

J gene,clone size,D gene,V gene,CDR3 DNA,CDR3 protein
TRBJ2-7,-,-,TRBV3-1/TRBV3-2,TGTGCCAGCAGCCACGGTGCCTACGAGCAGTACTTC,CASSHGAYEQYF
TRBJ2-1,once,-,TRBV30,TGTGCCTGGAGTGTACGGGGTGAGCAGTTCTTC,CAWSVRGEQFF
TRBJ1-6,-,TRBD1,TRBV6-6,TGTGCCAGCAGTTACTCGGGACAGGGTAATTCACCCCTCCACTTT,CASSYSGQGNSPLHF
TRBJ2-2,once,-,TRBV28,TGTGCCAGCAGGGCCCTGAACACCGGGGAGCTGTTTTTT,CASRALNTGELFF
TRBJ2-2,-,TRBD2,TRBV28,TGTGCCAGCAGTTTCTCCGGGACTAGCGGGACCGGGGAGCTGTTTTTT,CASSFSGTSGTGELFF
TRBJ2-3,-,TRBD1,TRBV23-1,TGCGCCAGCAGTCTCTCAAGCCCGGACAGGGCCAGCACAGATACGCAGTATTTT,CASSLSSPDRASTDTQYF
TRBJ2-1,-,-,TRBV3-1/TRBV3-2,TGTGCCAGCAGTCAAGCCAGCGGCTCCTACAATGAGCAGTTCTTC,CASSQASGSYNEQFF
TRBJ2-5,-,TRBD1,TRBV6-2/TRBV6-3,TGTGCCAGCAGTTACAGTAGGGGCAGGGGGTTAGAGACCCAGTACTTC,CASSYSRGRGLETQYF
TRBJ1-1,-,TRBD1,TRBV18,TGTGCCAGCTCAGAGACAGGGGATACTGAAGCTTTCTTT,CASSETGDTEAFF
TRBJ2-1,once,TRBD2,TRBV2,TGTGCCAGCAGGCGGGAGAGGGATGAGCAGTTCTTC,CASRRERDEQFF
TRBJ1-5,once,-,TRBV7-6,TGTGCCAGCAGCTTAGTCCTAGGGCCCCAGCATTTT,CASSLVLGPQHF
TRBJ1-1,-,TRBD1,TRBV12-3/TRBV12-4,TGTGCCAGCACGCGACAGGGGAACACTGAAGCTTTCTTT,CASTRQGNTEAFF
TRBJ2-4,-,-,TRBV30,TGTGCCTGGAATGGGCTAGCCAAAAACATTCAGTACTTC,CAWNGLAKNIQYF
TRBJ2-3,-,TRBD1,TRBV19,TGTGCCAGTAGGGGGACAGGGACTAGCACAGATACGCAGTATTTT,CASRGTGTSTDTQYF
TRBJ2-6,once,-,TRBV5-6,TGTGCCAGCAGCTTGAATAGGGACTCTGGGGCCAACGTCCTGACTTTC,CASSLNRDSGANVLTF
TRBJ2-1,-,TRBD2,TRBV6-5,TGTGCCAGCAGCTTGGGACTAGCGGGCTACAATGAGCAGTTCTTC,CASSLGLAGYNEQFF
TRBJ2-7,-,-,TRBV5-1,TGCGCCAGCAGCTTGATAGACTCTAGCTCCTACGAGCAGTACTTC,CASSLIDSSSYEQYF
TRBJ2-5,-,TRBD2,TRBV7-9,TGTGCCAGCAGCCCGGGGGGGGCCCGAGAGACCCAGTACTTC,CASSPGGARETQYF
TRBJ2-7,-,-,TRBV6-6,TGTGCCAGCAGCGATAGCGAAGATTACGAGCAGTACTTC,CASSDSEDYEQYF
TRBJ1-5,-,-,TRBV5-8,TGTGCCAGCAGCTTGGAGGGAAGGAGCAATCAGCCCCAGCATTTT,CASSLEGRSNQPQHF
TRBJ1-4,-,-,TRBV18,TGTGCCAGCTCACCACCGCCGGCCGAAAAACTGTTTTTT,CASSPPPAEKLFF
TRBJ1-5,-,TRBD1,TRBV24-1,TGTGCCACCGCGGACAGGGACAATCAGCCCCAGCATTTT,CATADRDNQPQHF
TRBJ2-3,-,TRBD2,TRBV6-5,TGTGCCAGCAGTCCACTAGCGGGAGGTACAGATACGCAGTATTTT,CASSPLAGGTDTQYF
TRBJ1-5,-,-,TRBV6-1,TGTGCCAGCAGTGAAGCGTGGGTATATCAGCCCCAGCATTTT,CASSEAWVYQPQHF
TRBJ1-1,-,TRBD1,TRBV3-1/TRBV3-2,TGTGCCAGCAGCCGGAAGGGGGCGGGCACTGAAGCTTTCTTT,CASSRKGAGTEAFF
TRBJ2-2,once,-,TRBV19,TGTGCCACCCCTAGGGGACGCAACACCGGGGAGCTGTTTTTT,CATPRGRNTGELFF
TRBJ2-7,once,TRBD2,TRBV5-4,TGTGCCAGCAGCCGCGGGACTAGCGGGAGCCTCGAGCAGTACTTC,CASSRGTSGSLEQYF
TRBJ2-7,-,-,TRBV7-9,TGTGCCAGCAGCCCGGACAGTTTCCCCTACGAGCAGTACTTC,CASSPDSFPYEQYF
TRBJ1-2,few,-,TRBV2,TGTGCCAGCATCCCGGATCGGAACGGTGGCTACACCTTC,CASIPDRNGGYTF
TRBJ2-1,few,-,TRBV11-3,TGTGCCAGCAGCGGGGGACGCTCCTACAATGAGCAGTTCTTC,CASSGGRSYNEQFF
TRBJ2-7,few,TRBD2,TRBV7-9,TGTGCCAGCGCCGCGGGAGGGTACGAGCAGTACTTC,CASAAGGYEQYF
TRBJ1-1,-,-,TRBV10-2,TGCGCCAGCAGTGGTTTCCAGGGGAACACTGAAGCTTTCTTT,CASSGFQGNTEAFF
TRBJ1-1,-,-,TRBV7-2,TGTGCCAGCAGCTTAGCCAGCAGGAACACTGAAGCTTTCTTT,CASSLASRNTEAFF
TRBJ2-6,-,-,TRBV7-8,TGTGCCAGCAGCTTACGGAGTTCTGGGGCCAACGTCCTGACTTTC,CASSLRSSGANVLTF
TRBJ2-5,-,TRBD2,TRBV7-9,TGTGCCAGCAGCCAACCTCTAGCGGGAGGGCCGTGGGAGACCCAGTACTTC,CASSQPLAGGPWETQYF
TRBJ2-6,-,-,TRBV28,TGTGCCAGCAGTTTGGAAGCAGCTGGGGCCAACGTCCTGACTTTC,CASSLEAAGANVLTF
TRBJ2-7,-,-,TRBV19,TGTGCCAGTAGCCCAGCCCCCTACGAGCAGTACTTC,CASSPAPYEQYF
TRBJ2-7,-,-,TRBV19,TGTGCCAGTAGGCGGACACACCTCTCCTACGAGCAGTACTTC,CASRRTHLSYEQYF
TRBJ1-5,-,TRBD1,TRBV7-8,TGTGCCAGCAGCCCTAGGACTCGACAGGGGGTTAGTCAGCCCCAGCATTTT,CASSPRTRQGVSQPQHF
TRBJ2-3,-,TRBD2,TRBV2,TGTGCCAGCAGTGAAGCCCCCCGCCTACTAGCGGGGGGCCTAAACACAGATACGCAGTATTTT,CASSEAPRLLAGGLNTDTQYF